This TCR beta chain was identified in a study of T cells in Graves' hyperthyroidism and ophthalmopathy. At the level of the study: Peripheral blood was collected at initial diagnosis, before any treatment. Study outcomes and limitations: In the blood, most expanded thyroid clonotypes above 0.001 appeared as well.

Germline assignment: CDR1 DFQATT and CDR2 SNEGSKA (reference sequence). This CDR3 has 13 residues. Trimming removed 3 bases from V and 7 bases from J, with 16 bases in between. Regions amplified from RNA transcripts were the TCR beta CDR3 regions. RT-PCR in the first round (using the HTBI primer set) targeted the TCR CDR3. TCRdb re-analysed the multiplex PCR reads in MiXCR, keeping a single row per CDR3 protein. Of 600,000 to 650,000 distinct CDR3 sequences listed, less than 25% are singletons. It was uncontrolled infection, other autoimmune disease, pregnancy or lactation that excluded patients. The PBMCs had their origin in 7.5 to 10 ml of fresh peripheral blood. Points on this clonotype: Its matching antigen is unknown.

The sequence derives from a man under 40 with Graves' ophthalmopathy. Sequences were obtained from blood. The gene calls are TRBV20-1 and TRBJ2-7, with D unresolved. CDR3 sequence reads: CSARSPATWEQYF. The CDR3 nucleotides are TGCAGTGCTAGGAGTCCAGCGACCTGGGAGCAGTACTTC.